The present TCR beta chain was sequenced within a study of cytomegalovirus exposure and HLA in healthy donors. The V and J ends lost 0 bases and 2 bases, in that order; junction bases with no gene match: 4. The CDR3 is 16 residues long. Germline CDR1 reads MNHEY; CDR2 reads SMNVEV (reference sequence). Primers included in the PCR were 60 Vbeta and 13 Jbeta primers. TCRdb's copy holds only in-frame clones and misses some; the assay was immunoSEQ multiplex PCR. The table has about 200,000 clones, around three quarters seen once. This receptor was obtained from a young man in good health and CMV-seronegative. The rearrangement joins TRBV27 to TRBJ2-7; 10 bases map to TRBD2. The sequenced sample consisted of PBMCs. CDR3 in DNA: TGTGCCAGCAGTTTATCGGGACTAGCGCCTACCTACGAGCAGTACTTC. Its translation: CASSLSGLAPTYEQYF.